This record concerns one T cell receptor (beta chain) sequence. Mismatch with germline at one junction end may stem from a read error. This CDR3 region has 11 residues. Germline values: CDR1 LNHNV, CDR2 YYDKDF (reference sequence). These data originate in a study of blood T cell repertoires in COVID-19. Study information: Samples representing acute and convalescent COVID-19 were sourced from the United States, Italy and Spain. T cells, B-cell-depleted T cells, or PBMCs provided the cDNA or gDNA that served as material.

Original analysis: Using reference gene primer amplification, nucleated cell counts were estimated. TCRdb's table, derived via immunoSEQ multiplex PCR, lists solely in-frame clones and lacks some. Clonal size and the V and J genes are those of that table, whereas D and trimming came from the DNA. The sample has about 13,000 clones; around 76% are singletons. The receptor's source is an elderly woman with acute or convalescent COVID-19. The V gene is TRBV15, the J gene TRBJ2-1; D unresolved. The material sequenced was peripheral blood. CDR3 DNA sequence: TGTGCCACGAGCAGGCTAAATGAGCAGTTCTTC. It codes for CATSRLNEQFF.